The 3 T cell receptor beta chains presented below share a single source sample, sequenced in a study of blood T cells in healthy people across ages. A sample-barcoded 5' primer and a J-beta primer mix were used in a second PCR of roughly 6 to 11 cycles. TCRdb independently ran MiXCR on the 5' RACE reads; one entry per CDR3 protein. The sample shows fewer than 950,000 distinct CDR3 sequences, 35% to 40% of them seen only once. The specimen sequenced was blood. The source is a man younger than 30 in good health.

The rearrangement uses TRBV10-3 and TRBJ1-3; no firm D call. There are 14 residues in the CDR3. Per the germline V gene, CDR1 is ENHRY and CDR2 is SYGVKD. V shed 2 bases and J shed 7 bases, with 12 bases lying between them. CDR3 in DNA: TGTGCCATCAGTGAGAAGGGAGAGAGCAACACCATATATTTT. It codes for CAISEKGESNTIYF.

This clonotype was recorded once. As DNA, the CDR3 is TGTGCCAGCAGCTTGCTTAGCGGGAGGCAGAACACAGATACGCAGTATTTT. Protein sequence: CASSLLSGRQNTDTQYF. The chain couples TRBV7-3 to TRBJ2-3; 10 bases match TRBD2. The CDR3 has 17 residues. Germline CDR1 is SGHTA and CDR2 is FQGTGA. V shed 3 bases and J 2 bases; nucleotides not matched to a gene: 8.

J is TRBJ2-6 and V is TRBV4-3; possibly TRBD2 for D (5 bases). Germline loops: CDR1 LGHNA, CDR2 YSLEER. This CDR3 spans 17 amino acids. V dropped 1 base and J dropped 2 bases, with 12 bases sitting between them. The CDR3 loop reads CASSQGLGLAGANVLTF. DNA of the CDR3: TGCGCCAGCAGCCAAGGTCTTGGACTCGCTGGGGCCAACGTCCTGACTTTC.